These T cell receptor beta chains were read from a single sample in a study of T cell changes during pregnancy in multiple sclerosis. Sequencing used immunoSEQ multiplex PCR; TCRdb keeps in-frame clones, though not all of them. The sample lists more than 35,000 clones; about 88% were seen once. This specimen consisted of CD8+ T cells from peripheral blood mononuclear cells, obtained in the third trimester of pregnancy. The receptors stem from a female donor with multiple sclerosis, enrolled in a pregnancy study. Each CDR3 is given with its conserved first and last residue. D genes are given only for firm matches. Only part of the rows carry a size: once, few, many, or a class if the clone is expanded.

-	TRBV5-5	-	TRBJ2-7	CASSLGDPYEQYF	TGTGCCAGCAGCTTGGGAGATCCCTACGAGCAGTACTTC
-	TRBV7-9	-	TRBJ2-1	CASVPSSSYNEQFF	TGTGCCAGCGTACCTAGCTCGTCCTACAATGAGCAGTTCTTC
-	TRBV6-1	TRBD1	TRBJ2-7	CATGAYEQYF	TGTGCGACAGGGGCTTACGAGCAGTACTTC
-	TRBV5-6	TRBD2	TRBJ2-1	CASSFVSGSYNEQFF	TGTGCCAGCAGCTTCGTTAGCGGGAGCTACAATGAGCAGTTCTTC
-	TRBV2	TRBD1	TRBJ2-7	CASSPGQGVDEQYF	TGTGCCAGCAGTCCCGGACAGGGGGTCGACGAGCAGTACTTC
-	TRBV7-2	-	TRBJ2-2	CASSPQPLTVNTGELFF	TGTGCCAGCAGCCCCCAACCCTTGACAGTGAACACCGGGGAGCTGTTTTTT
once	TRBV10-2	-	TRBJ1-5	CASSDGGYSNQPQHF	TGCGCCAGCAGTGATGGGGGGTATAGCAATCAGCCCCAGCATTTT
few	TRBV30	-	TRBJ1-1	CAWSAQVEAFF	TGTGCCTGGAGTGCGCAGGTGGAAGCTTTCTTT
-	TRBV7-2	-	TRBJ2-3	CASSLKGADTQYF	TGTGCCAGCAGCTTAAAGGGGGCAGATACGCAGTATTTT
medium-sized	TRBV2	-	TRBJ2-3	CASSEARGDTQYF	TGTGCCAGCAGTGAAGCAAGGGGAGATACGCAGTATTTT
-	TRBV13	TRBD1	TRBJ2-4	CASSPRDRKNIQYF	TGTGCCAGCAGCCCCCGGGACAGAAAAAACATTCAGTACTTC
-	TRBV10-3	-	TRBJ1-2	CATPLLNTAEGYGYTF	TGTGCCACCCCATTACTTAACACGGCGGAGGGCTATGGCTACACCTTC
-	TRBV18	TRBD1	TRBJ1-1	CASSHRGTADPAFF	TGTGCCAGCTCGCACCGTGGGACAGCCGATCCAGCTTTCTTT
-	TRBV27	-	TRBJ1-1	CASSLTGTEAFF	TGTGCCAGCAGTTTAACGGGCACTGAAGCTTTCTTT
once	TRBV30	-	TRBJ2-7	CAWGRHEQYF	TGTGCCTGGGGCCGCCACGAGCAGTACTTC